The 26 T cell receptor beta chains listed next were all sequenced from one sample in a study of blood T cells in healthy people across ages. With a J-beta primer mix and a sample-barcoded 5' primer, a second PCR ran roughly 6 to 11 cycles. MiXCR, applied by TCRdb to the 5' RACE reads, yields one record per CDR3 protein. The profile shows 870,000 or so distinct CDR3 sequences, about 28% of them singletons. The sample taken for sequencing was blood. These receptors originate from a woman older than 75 in good health.

This clonotype was counted ten times or more. The rearrangement links TRBV24-1 to TRBJ2-1; possibly TRBD1 or TRBD2 for D (5 bases each). Germline V gene data show CDR1 as KGHDR and CDR2 as SFDVKD. The CDR3 contains 14 residues. With 8 bases removed from V and 4 bases from J, the gap between germline ends came to 14 bases. CDR3 coding DNA: TGTGCCACCAATAAAGGGACGGGTTACAATGAGCAGTTCTTC. It yields the protein CATNKGTGYNEQFF.

The J gene is TRBJ1-5, the V gene TRBV18, with 7 bases identical to TRBD1. After removal of 5 bases from V and 7 bases from J, the junction contained 8 bases not matched to a gene. The CDR3 is 14 amino acids. Germline V lookup: CDR1 KGHSH, CDR2 LQKENI. The CDR3 is CASSSQRQGQPQHF. CDR3 coding DNA: TGTGCCAGCTCATCACAGAGACAGGGCCAGCCCCAGCATTTT.

This clonotype was observed a few times. The chain carries TRBV28 and TRBJ1-5; D is unresolved. From germline, CDR1 is MDHEN and CDR2 SYDVKM. The ends were cut back, 4 bases at V and 6 bases at J, with 16 bases in the middle. The CDR3 consists of 15 residues. CDR3 nucleotide sequence: TGTGCCAGCAGTTCTTTAAGTGGGGAGGGTCAGCCCCAGCATTTT. It specifies CASSSLSGEGQPQHF. Filled out from reference TRBV28 and TRBJ1-5, the complete variable domain reads DVKVTQSSRYLVKRTGEKVFLECVQDMDHENMFWYRQDPGLGLRLIYFSYDVKMKEKGDIPEGYSVSREKKERFSLILESASTNQTSMYLCASSSLSGEGQPQHFGDGTRLSIL.

The rearrangement links TRBV28 to TRBJ1-1; TRBD1 might be the D (6 bases). The V gene's germline CDR1 is MDHEN and CDR2 SYDVKM. Trimming removed 5 bases at V and 1 base at J, with 11 bases between. The CDR3 totals 14 residues. The CDR3 region is CASSPGTQNTEAFF. For the CDR3, the DNA is TGTGCCAGCAGTCCCGGGACACAGAACACTGAAGCTTTCTTT.

As to this clonotype: A much larger clone lies a single base off, so this may be a read error. The chain is built from TRBV7-9 and TRBJ2-6, with D possibly TRBD1 on 6 matching bases. This CDR3 is 17 amino acids long. CDR1 is SEHNR and CDR2 is FQNEAQ in the germline V gene (reference sequence). V lost 5 bases, J lost 0 bases, and 14 bases lay in between. The CDR3 loop reads CASSSTAGDSGANVLTF. CDR3 DNA: TGTGCCAGCAGCAGCACGGCAGGGGACTCTGGGGCCAACGTCCTGACTTTC. Drawing the rest from reference TRBV7-9 and TRBJ2-6, the complete variable domain is DTGVSQNPRHKITKRGQNVTFRCDPISEHNRLYWYRQTLGQGPEFLTYFQNEAQLEKSRLLSDRFSAERPKGSFSTLEIQRTEQGDSAMYLCASSSTAGDSGANVLTFGAGSRLTVL.

J is TRBJ2-7 and V is TRBV2; weak D call: TRBD2 (6 bases). Germline CDR1 and CDR2: SNHLY and FYNNEI. Trimming took 7 bases from V and 10 from J, leaving 29 bases between them. The CDR3 runs to 16 residues. The CDR3 region has the DNA TGTGCCAGCATTGACCCACTCGGGACTGAGAAAAGGGACCAGTACTTC. Protein sequence: CASIDPLGTEKRDQYF.

This clonotype has at least ten counts. The chain combines TRBV7-2 with TRBJ1-5; D is possibly TRBD1 (6 bases). The CDR3 has 13 amino acids. The germline V gene encodes CDR1 SGHTA and CDR2 FQGNSA. V dropped 4 bases and J dropped 7 bases, with 11 bases sitting between them. The CDR3 nucleotides are TGTGCCAGCAGCTGGGACACTGGGCAGCCCCAGCATTTT. Protein product: CASSWDTGQPQHF.

In the case of this clonotype: This may stem from a read error, because a much larger clone lies one nucleotide away. The chain uses TRBV5-1 and TRBJ2-5; 7 bases are a match to TRBD2. The CDR3 is 15 amino acids. The J segment lost 11 bases and the V segment lost 0 bases, leaving 13 bases of the junction unmatched. The germline V gene has CDR1 SGHRS and CDR2 YFSETQ. Here the CDR3 reads CASSLGEGLPREQYF. The CDR3 nucleotides are TGCGCCAGCAGCTTGGGCGAGGGACTACCCCGTGAGCAGTACTTC.

This clonotype was counted once. This may stem from a read error, because a much larger clone lies one nucleotide away. The chain carries TRBV6-2 or TRBV6-3 and TRBJ2-7; 8 positions agree with TRBD2. Germline values: CDR1 MNHEY, CDR2 SVGEGT. The CDR3 loop spans 17 amino acids. J lost 6 bases, V lost 4 bases, and 17 bases had no gene match. In nucleotides, the CDR3 is TGTGCCAGCAGTTCCCCCAGAGGACGGGGACTAGAGGGCGAGCAGTACTTC. Translation gives CASSSPRGRGLEGEQYF.

This clonotype came up a few times. The chain couples TRBV20-1 to TRBJ1-1, with 7 bases that match TRBD1. CDR1 DFQATT and CDR2 SNEGSKA come from the germline V gene (reference sequence). With V trimmed by 6 bases and J by 4 bases, 8 bases remained unmatched. This CDR3 contains 13 residues. DNA for the CDR3: TGCAGTGCCCTTACAGGGGTCCTCACTGAAGCTTTCTTT. Its translation is CSALTGVLTEAFF.

The gene calls are TRBV11-2 and TRBJ2-1; D could derive from TRBD1 or TRBD2 (5 bases each). The length of the CDR3 is 13 residues. Germline CDR1 is SGHAT and CDR2 is FQNNGV. Trimming shortened V by 5 bases and J by 10 bases, and 15 bases separated the two germline ends. The CDR3 DNA follows: TGTGCCAGCAGCCCAGGGACGATCGGGGAGCAGTTCTTC. Translating it yields CASSPGTIGEQFF.

The rearrangement uses TRBV29-1 and TRBJ1-5; the D is unclear. This CDR3 contains 10 residues. Looked up from germline, CDR1 is SQVTM and CDR2 is ANQGSEA. Trimming shortened V by 1 base and J by 12 bases, and 7 bases separated the two germline ends. The CDR3 sequence: CSVEVADQHF. The CDR3 DNA sequence: TGCAGCGTTGAAGTAGCAGACCAGCATTTT. Combining the CDR3 with reference TRBV29-1 and TRBJ1-5 gives the whole variable domain SAVISQKPSRDICQRGTSLTIQCQVDSQVTMMFWYRQQPGQSLTLIATANQGSEATYESGFVIDKFPISRPNLTFSTLTVSNMSPEDSSIYLCSVEVADQHFGDGTRLSIL.

Only a few counts were recorded for this clonotype. This sequence joins TRBV5-1 and TRBJ2-7; D gene unclear. This CDR3 contains 13 residues. The V end lost 4 bases, the J end lost 0 bases, and 8 bases lay between the germline ends. The germline V gene has CDR1 SGHRS and CDR2 YFSETQ. For the CDR3, the DNA is TGCGCCAGCAGCAAAGAAAACTCCTACGAGCAGTACTTC. Its protein is CASSKENSYEQYF.

This clonotype was counted at least ten times. The rearrangement uses TRBV11-2 and TRBJ1-1; D not resolved. V was pared by 10 bases and J by 2 bases, with 20 bases between. The CDR3 has 15 residues. In germline, CDR1 is SGHAT, CDR2 FQNNGV. In nucleotides, the CDR3 is TGTGCCACCTCGACGCCTTTTCGGGTTAACACTGAAGCTTTCTTT. It translates to CATSTPFRVNTEAFF.

This clonotype appeared many times. The chain employs TRBV3-1 and TRBJ1-1; 7 bases match TRBD1. CDR1 LGHDT and CDR2 YNNKEL come from the germline V gene (reference sequence). The CDR3 contains 16 residues. V trimming: 4 bases; J trimming: 0 bases; junction bases outside the gene matches: 8. The CDR3 is CASSPPGQILNTEAFF. As DNA, the CDR3 is TGTGCCAGCAGCCCACCGGGACAGATTTTGAACACTGAAGCTTTCTTT.

This clonotype has only a few counts. The chain combines TRBV19 with TRBJ2-6; no clear D gene. Trimming pared 7 bases from V and 0 bases from J, leaving 10 bases between. This CDR3 is 15 amino acids long. The germline CDR1 and CDR2 sequences are LNHDA and SQIVND (reference sequence). Here the CDR3 DNA reads TGTGCCAGTACCCGAGGAATCTCTGGGGCCAACGTCCTGACTTTC. This translates into CASTRGISGANVLTF.

This clonotype came up a few times. A much more abundant neighbour one base away suggests this may be a read error. This chain links TRBV5-5 with TRBJ2-5, with a weak D call TRBD2 (7 bases). CDR3 length equals 13 residues. The ends were cut back, 4 bases at V and 11 bases at J, with 18 bases in the middle. Germline assignment: CDR1 SGHKS and CDR2 YYEKEE (reference sequence). CDR3 nucleotides: TGTGCCAGCAGCCAGACGGGGGGCAATGAGCAGTACTTC. The encoded protein is CASSQTGGNEQYF. Variable domain in full (rest from reference TRBV5-5 and TRBJ2-5): DAGVTQSPTHLIKTRGQQVTLRCSPISGHKSVSWYQQVLGQGPQFIFQYYEKEERGRGNFPDRFSARQFPNYSSELNVNALLLGDSALYLCASSQTGGNEQYFGPGTRLLVL.

The chain carries TRBV7-2 and TRBJ1-5; possibly TRBD1 for D (6 bases). Between the trimmed V and J ends, which lost 5 bases and 6 bases, there was a span of 17 bases. The CDR3 is made up of 15 amino acids. The germline CDR1 and CDR2 sequences are SGHTA and FQGNSA. This CDR3 is CASSRQGGGLQPQHF. The CDR3, as DNA: TGTGCCAGCAGCCGTCAGGGAGGGGGGCTTCAGCCCCAGCATTTT.

This clonotype was seen ten or more times. J is TRBJ2-1 and V is TRBV11-1, with 7 bases matching TRBD2. There are 13 residues in the CDR3. CDR1 and CDR2 (germline): SGHAT, FQDESV (reference sequence). V lost 5 bases to trimming and J lost 4 bases; unmatched junction nucleotides: 2. The CDR3 coding sequence is TGTGCCAGCAGCACGCGGGGGTACAATGAGCAGTTCTTC. Residues: CASSTRGYNEQFF.

This clonotype was seen only once. This may stem from a read error, because a much larger clone lies one nucleotide away. The chain has TRBV7-9 and TRBJ1-4; the D is unclear. This CDR3 spans 15 amino acids. The germline CDR1 and CDR2 sequences are SEHNR and FQNEAQ (reference sequence). CDR3 DNA: TGTGTCAGCAGCCGAGTCGGGACAACTAATGAAAAACTGTTTTTT. Amino acids: CVSSRVGTTNEKLFF.

As regards this clonotype: Given a much more abundant clone one base away, this may be a read error. V usage is TRBV12-3 or TRBV12-4 and J usage is TRBJ2-1; D tentatively reads TRBD1 or TRBD2 (6 bases each). Trimming took 5 bases from V and 4 from J, leaving 15 bases between them. This CDR3 has 15 amino acids. In nucleotides, the CDR3 is TGTGCCAGCAGTGTTACTAGAGGGGGGTACAATGAGCAGTTCTTC. It is translated as CASSVTRGGYNEQFF.

This clonotype was observed a few times. A junction boundary mismatches the germline segment, possibly from a read error. The J gene is TRBJ2-7, the V gene TRBV10-3; D remains unclear. The CDR3 totals 15 residues. Germline lookup yields CDR1 ENHRY and CDR2 SYGVKD. The CDR3 DNA follows: TGTACCATCAGTGACTTTGGGCAGACCTCCTACGAGCAGTACTTC. It yields the protein CTISDFGQTSYEQYF.

This clonotype occurred many times. This chain connects TRBV7-9 to TRBJ2-1; 11 nucleotides match TRBD2. CDR3 length equals 14 residues. V shed 5 bases and J 6 bases; nucleotides not matched to a gene: 3. Germline CDR1 is SEHNR and CDR2 is FQNEAQ (reference sequence). Written as DNA, the CDR3 is TGTGCCAGCAGCATAGGACTAGCGGGCAATGAGCAGTTCTTC. Its translation: CASSIGLAGNEQFF.

This chain uses TRBV7-9 with TRBJ2-1, with a possible D match to TRBD2 (6 bases). With the DNA end fitting TRBJ2-7 better, the J assignment may be wrong. CDR1 and CDR2 from the germline V gene are SEHNR and FQNEAQ (reference sequence). The CDR3 is made up of 14 amino acids. The CDR3 DNA reads as TGTGCCAGCACCGGGACTCCAGGGTGGAATGAGCAGTACTTC. It specifies CASTGTPGWNEQYF.

This clonotype was seen at least ten times. The rearrangement uses TRBV20-1 and TRBJ2-1; D possibly matches TRBD1 or TRBD2 (5 bases each). In germline, CDR1 is DFQATT, CDR2 SNEGSKA (reference sequence). V was shortened by 3 bases and J by 12 bases, with 24 bases between the two germline ends. The CDR3 spans 15 residues. The CDR3 coding sequence is TGCAGTGCTAGGGGGCCCCAGCGGTACAATGAAGGGCAGTTCTTC. Residues: CSARGPQRYNEGQFF.

The chain couples TRBV6-5 to TRBJ1-1, with unresolved D. Trimming shortened V by 2 bases and J by 1 base, and 8 bases separated the two germline ends. This CDR3 has 14 residues. Germline V gives CDR1 MNHEY, CDR2 SVGAGI. DNA of the CDR3: TGTGCCAGCAGTTACAACAGATGGAACACTGAAGCTTTCTTT. This sequence encodes CASSYNRWNTEAFF.